This TCR beta chain originates from a study of siplizumab effects on memory and regulatory T cells. V lost 0 bases, J lost 3 bases, and 12 bases lay in between. The CDR3 runs to 15 residues. Per the germline V gene, CDR1 is SGHRS and CDR2 is YFSETQ. Sequencing used immunoSEQ multiplex PCR; TCRdb keeps in-frame clones, though not all of them. The sample consists of about 120,000 clones, roughly 94% of them appearing once. The source material was non-Treg CD4+ T cells sorted from blood. The receptor was isolated from a human donor in good health. The rearrangement links TRBV5-1 to TRBJ2-5; D is unresolved. CDR3 nucleotide sequence: TGCGCCAGCAGCTTGGTCCCCTCCCTCGAAGAGACCCAGTACTTC. This translates into CASSLVPSLEETQYF.